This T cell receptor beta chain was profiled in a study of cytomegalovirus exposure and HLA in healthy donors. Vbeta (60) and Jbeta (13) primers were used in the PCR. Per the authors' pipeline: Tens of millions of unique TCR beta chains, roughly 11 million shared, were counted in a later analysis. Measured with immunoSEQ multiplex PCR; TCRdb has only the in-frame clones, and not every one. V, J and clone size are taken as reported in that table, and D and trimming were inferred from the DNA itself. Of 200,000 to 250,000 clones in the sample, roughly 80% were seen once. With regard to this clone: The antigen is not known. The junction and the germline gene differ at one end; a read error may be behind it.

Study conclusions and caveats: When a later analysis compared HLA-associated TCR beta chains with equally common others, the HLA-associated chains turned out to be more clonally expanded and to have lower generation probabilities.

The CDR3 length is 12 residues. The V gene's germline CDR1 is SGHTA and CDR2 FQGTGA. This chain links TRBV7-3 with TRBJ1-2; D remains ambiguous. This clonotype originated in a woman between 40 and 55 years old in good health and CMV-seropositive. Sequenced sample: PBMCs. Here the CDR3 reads CASSYLSGIQSF. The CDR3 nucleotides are TGTGCCAGCAGCTATTTATCCGGGATCCAGTCTTTC.